This is a list of T cell receptor beta chains from one sample in a study of blood T cell repertoires in COVID-19. Clones were read by immunoSEQ multiplex PCR, and TCRdb kept only the in-frame ones, dropping some. The top ten hold about 2.5% of the sample, which has some 400,000 clones, around 87% seen once. The source material was peripheral blood. These receptors were taken from a woman aged 55-69 years with COVID-19, enrolled during active disease. Each CDR3 is given with its conserved first and last residue. The order of the fields is V gene, D gene, CDR3 protein. A D gene is named only where the DNA matches it firmly.

V gene: TRBV28; D gene: TRBD1; CDR3 protein: CASSPLGQGTAEQYF
V gene: TRBV7-2; D gene: TRBD1; CDR3 protein: CASSLRTGPTEAFF
V gene: TRBV6-1; D gene: TRBD1; CDR3 protein: CASNEGQGAISQPQHF
V gene: TRBV7-2; D gene: -; CDR3 protein: CASSLRTGETGANVLTF
V gene: TRBV5-1; D gene: -; CDR3 protein: CASSFGLSTTQTSYNEQFF
V gene: TRBV5-1; D gene: -; CDR3 protein: CASSLIPSRVNTEAFF
V gene: TRBV28; D gene: -; CDR3 protein: CASSIPHAWTEAFF
V gene: TRBV19; D gene: TRBD1; CDR3 protein: CASRGQGGQETQYF
V gene: TRBV19; D gene: -; CDR3 protein: CASSYNTDNEQFF
V gene: TRBV2; D gene: -; CDR3 protein: CASSAQNTGELFF
V gene: TRBV29-1; D gene: -; CDR3 protein: CSVVFRYEQYF
V gene: TRBV18; D gene: -; CDR3 protein: CASSPQPGAASYEQYF
V gene: TRBV18; D gene: TRBD1; CDR3 protein: CASSPTRTGPSYTF
V gene: TRBV13; D gene: -; CDR3 protein: CASSLLEGSYEQYF
V gene: TRBV5-1; D gene: -; CDR3 protein: CASSSRADEKLFF
V gene: TRBV19; D gene: -; CDR3 protein: CASSIQGRSNQPQHF
V gene: TRBV19; D gene: TRBD1; CDR3 protein: CASSIAADREDQPQHF
V gene: TRBV7-8; D gene: -; CDR3 protein: CASSRGPEAFF